This is a list of T cell receptor beta chains from one sample in a study of blood T cell repertoires in COVID-19. Clones were read by immunoSEQ multiplex PCR, and TCRdb kept only the in-frame ones, dropping some. Among approximately 44,000 clones listed, 75% to 90% were seen once. Sequences were obtained from peripheral blood. Every receptor here comes from a woman aged 40 to 50 with acute or convalescent COVID-19. The CDR3 runs from the conserved cysteine through the conserved F or W. The D gene is left open where the match is weak. Part of the rows lack a size; the others show once, few, many or a class for expanded clones.

D gene	clone size	V gene	J gene	CDR3 protein	CDR3 DNA
-	-	TRBV27	TRBJ1-3	CASRGAGNTIYF	TGTGCCAGCAGAGGGGCTGGAAACACCATATATTTT
TRBD1	-	TRBV5-1	TRBJ1-1	CASSLWTGTTEAFF	TGCGCCAGCAGTCTTTGGACAGGGACCACTGAAGCTTTCTTT
-	-	TRBV14	TRBJ2-5	CASSQGDGRRETQYF	TGTGCCAGCAGCCAAGGGGACGGGAGACGAGAGACCCAGTACTTC
TRBD1	-	TRBV5-1	TRBJ1-1	CASSSGTGRTEAFF	TGCGCCAGCAGCTCAGGGACAGGACGCACTGAAGCTTTCTTT
-	-	TRBV5-8	TRBJ1-5	CASSLGFGSNQPQHF	TGTGCCAGCAGCTTGGGCTTCGGTAGCAATCAGCCCCAGCATTTT
-	-	TRBV11-2	TRBJ1-1	CASSLVPGTNTEAFF	TGTGCCAGCAGCTTAGTTCCAGGGACAAACACTGAAGCTTTCTTT
TRBD1	-	TRBV13	TRBJ1-4	CASSLGPPGQGNEKLFF	TGTGCCAGCAGCTTAGGCCCTCCGGGACAGGGCAATGAAAAACTGTTTTTT
TRBD1	-	TRBV28	TRBJ1-2	CASGTGQGMYGYTF	TGTGCCTCGGGAACCGGACAGGGGATGTATGGCTACACCTTC
TRBD2	once	TRBV7-2	TRBJ2-2	CASSSSGGAGELFF	TGTGCCAGCAGCTCTAGCGGGGGGGCTGGGGAGCTGTTTTTT
TRBD1	few	TRBV2	TRBJ2-3	CASQGTGPTDTQYF	TGTGCCAGCCAGGGGACAGGCCCCACAGATACGCAGTATTTT
TRBD2	-	TRBV5-1	TRBJ2-3	CASSLAGGRDFSTDTQYF	TGCGCCAGCAGCTTGGCCGGCGGGAGGGATTTTAGCACAGATACGCAGTATTTT
TRBD2	-	TRBV5-1	TRBJ2-2	CASSITRGGARSGELFF	TGCGCCAGCAGCATAACTCGCGGGGGGGCCCGGTCCGGGGAGCTGTTTTTT
-	-	TRBV12-3/TRBV12-4	TRBJ1-1	CASSLGGRVGFF	TGTGCCAGCAGTTTAGGGGGCCGCGTGGGATTCTTT
-	-	TRBV15	TRBJ1-1	CATSRDQGRTEAFF	TGTGCCACCAGCAGAGATCAGGGGAGAACTGAAGCTTTCTTT
-	-	TRBV27	TRBJ2-3	CASSLEGVSTDTQYF	TGTGCCAGCAGTTTAGAGGGAGTAAGCACAGATACGCAGTATTTT
TRBD1	-	TRBV30	TRBJ1-5	CAWSVRTGVSNQPQHF	TGTGCCTGGAGTGTACGAACAGGGGTAAGCAATCAGCCCCAGCATTTT
-	-	TRBV7-7	TRBJ2-5	CASSPQGSQETQYF	TGTGCTAGCAGCCCCCAGGGGTCACAAGAGACCCAGTACTTC
-	-	TRBV25-1	TRBJ2-6	CASSEGGSSGANVLTF	TGTGCCAGCAGTGAAGGAGGGTCGTCTGGGGCCAACGTCCTGACTTTC
TRBD1	-	TRBV28	TRBJ1-2	CASSSPGTDNHGYTF	TGTGCCAGCAGTTCCCCCGGGACAGACAACCATGGCTACACCTTC
TRBD1	-	TRBV7-8	TRBJ1-1	CASSWDRAPEAFF	TGTGCCAGCAGCTGGGACAGGGCCCCTGAAGCTTTCTTT
-	-	TRBV7-2	TRBJ1-3	CASSLAQAVSGNTIYF	TGTGCCAGCAGCTTAGCGCAGGCAGTTTCTGGAAACACCATATATTTT
-	-	TRBV7-2	TRBJ1-2	CASSLAGYNYGYTF	TGTGCCAGCAGCTTGGCAGGGTACAACTATGGCTACACCTTC
-	-	TRBV5-6	TRBJ1-1	CASSLERGWGGTEAFF	TGTGCCAGCAGCTTGGAAAGAGGTTGGGGCGGAACTGAAGCTTTCTTT
TRBD1	-	TRBV4-1	TRBJ1-4	CASSQSGGQRNNEKLFF	TGCGCCAGCAGCCAGTCAGGGGGACAGAGAAACAATGAAAAACTGTTTTTT
-	-	TRBV7-2	TRBJ1-1	CATWRTVNTEAFF	TGTGCCACCTGGAGGACAGTGAACACTGAAGCTTTCTTT
TRBD2	-	TRBV6-4	TRBJ2-1	CASREGLARNNEQFF	TGTGCCAGCAGAGAAGGACTAGCTAGGAACAATGAGCAGTTCTTC
TRBD1	-	TRBV5-1	TRBJ2-7	CASSLGQGPYEQYF	TGCGCCAGCAGCTTGGGACAGGGGCCCTACGAGCAGTACTTC
TRBD2	-	TRBV7-3	TRBJ2-1	CASSFSLAGSSNEQFF	TGTGCCAGCAGCTTCTCACTAGCGGGAAGCTCCAATGAGCAGTTCTTC
-	-	TRBV18	TRBJ1-4	CASSPGQKEKLFF	TGTGCCAGCTCACCCGGACAGAAGGAAAAACTGTTTTTT
-	-	TRBV5-1	TRBJ1-2	CASSLDTGDLYGYTF	TGCGCCAGCAGCTTGGATACAGGAGATCTTTATGGCTACACCTTC
-	-	TRBV4-1	TRBJ2-7	CASSHPEVEFSYEQYF	TGCGCCAGCAGCCACCCGGAGGTGGAGTTCTCCTACGAGCAGTACTTC